Presented here are 19 T cell receptor beta chains from one specimen sequenced in a study of blood T cells in healthy people across ages. With a J-beta primer mix and a sample-barcoded 5' primer, a second PCR ran about 6 to 11 cycles. TCRdb independently ran MiXCR on the 5' RACE reads; one entry per CDR3 protein. The data show some 710,000 distinct CDR3 sequences, with around 45% seen just once and around 18% held by the top ten. Sequencing input: blood. Source of these receptors: a man older than 75 in good health.

V is TRBV20-1 and J is TRBJ1-6, with 7 nucleotides matching TRBD1. CDR1 is DFQATT, CDR2 SNEGSKA, per germline (reference sequence). The CDR3 length is 15 residues. CDR3 coding DNA: TGCGGGGCCCCCATACAGGGGAGGATTGATTCACCCCTCCACTTT. It codes for CGAPIQGRIDSPLHF.

This rearrangement joins TRBV10-3 to TRBJ1-1, with a tentative D call TRBD1 (6 bases). V was clipped by 5 bases and J by 4 bases, with 20 bases between them. The length of the CDR3 is 16 residues. The germline V gene has CDR1 ENHRY and CDR2 SYGVKD. In nucleotides, the CDR3 is TGTGCCATCAGTACCCCGATGGGGGCAGGGACCACTGAAGCTTTCTTT. It is translated as CAISTPMGAGTTEAFF.

The CDR3 loop reads CSAAALAGGSNEQFF. The CDR3 DNA is TGCAGTGCCGCTGCGCTAGCGGGAGGAAGCAATGAGCAGTTCTTC. The chain couples TRBV20-1 to TRBJ2-1; 11 positions match TRBD2. Looked up from germline, CDR1 is DFQATT and CDR2 is SNEGSKA (reference sequence). The CDR3 contains 15 residues. Unmatched junction bases numbered 10, after V lost 6 bases and J lost 6 bases.

The chain's CDR3 is CASSPRFEGNEQFF. CDR3 nucleotides: TGTGCCAGCAGCCCCAGATTCGAAGGGAATGAGCAGTTCTTC. The chain combines TRBV7-2 with TRBJ2-1, with D hard to call. Deletions cut 5 bases from V and 7 bases from J, with 15 bases between. This CDR3 spans 14 amino acids. CDR1 and CDR2 from the germline V gene are SGHTA and FQGNSA.

This clonotype was detected only a few times. CDR3 region: CASSPRRVGLNTDTQYF. DNA for the CDR3: TGTGCCAGCAGCCCGAGACGGGTTGGGCTGAACACAGATACGCAGTATTTT. The rearrangement uses TRBV7-2 and TRBJ2-3, with unresolved D. V gave up 5 bases and J gave up 2 bases, with 20 bases separating them. Germline V gene lookup returns CDR1 SGHTA and CDR2 FQGNSA. This CDR3 has 17 residues.

This chain links TRBV6-2 or TRBV6-3 with TRBJ1-1; D not resolved. The germline V gene encodes CDR1 MNHEY and CDR2 SVGEGT. V was pared by 5 bases and J by 2 bases, with 9 bases between. The CDR3 is 13 residues long. In nucleotides, the CDR3 is TGTGCCAGCAGTGACGTCGGTAACACTGAAGCTTTCTTT. As protein: CASSDVGNTEAFF.

On this clonotype: A much more abundant neighbour one base away suggests this may be a read error. The rearrangement links TRBV5-1 to TRBJ2-7; D is possibly TRBD1 (5 bases). The V gene's germline CDR1 is SGHRS and CDR2 YFSETQ. There are 15 residues in the CDR3. CDR3: CASSADRLTSCEQYF. The CDR3 DNA is TGCGCCAGCAGCGCAGACAGATTAACCTCCTGCGAGCAGTACTTC.

This rearrangement joins TRBV18 to TRBJ1-1, with D possibly TRBD1 on 6 matching bases. The CDR3 has 18 residues. Trimming cost V 0 bases and J 4 bases, with 21 bases left between them. Per the germline V gene, CDR1 is KGHSH and CDR2 is LQKENI. As DNA, the CDR3 is TGTGCCAGCTCACCACCTAAAGGACAGCGGGGATTGGGCACTGAAGCTTTCTTT. This encodes CASSPPKGQRGLGTEAFF.

This chain connects TRBV29-1 to TRBJ2-5; 7 nucleotides align to TRBD1. The DNA matches TRBJ2-7 better at its end, which makes the J call doubtful. CDR1 is SQVTM and CDR2 is ANQGSEA in the germline V gene. The CDR3 contains 13 residues. In nucleotides, the CDR3 is TGCAGCGTCAGTGTAGGGGGCATGAACGAGCAGTACTTC. It specifies CSVSVGGMNEQYF.

With regard to this clonotype: At one of its ends the junction is not consistent with the germline gene, which may arise from a read error. The chain links TRBV28 to TRBJ2-7, with D unclear. The CDR3 runs 15 residues. Germline V gene lookup returns CDR1 MDHEN and CDR2 SYDVKM. CDR3 loop: CASSPPRHSSYGQYF. CDR3 in DNA: TGTGCCAGCAGCCCGCCTCGACACTCCTCCTACGGGCAGTACTTC.

This clonotype was observed many times. V and J are TRBV6-5 and TRBJ2-7, with D tentatively TRBD2 (7 bases). Germline V gives CDR1 MNHEY, CDR2 SVGAGI. The ends were cut back, 2 bases at V and 3 bases at J, with 11 bases in the middle. CDR3 size: 14 residues. CDR3 DNA: TGTGCCAGCAGTTACGGACTAGGGGGCTACGAGCAGTACTTC. It translates to CASSYGLGGYEQYF.

The CDR3 sequence is CAISGALEVSYEQYF. Here the CDR3 DNA reads TGTGCCATCAGTGGCGCCCTGGAGGTCAGCTACGAGCAGTACTTC. The V and J genes are TRBV10-3 and TRBJ2-7, with D possibly TRBD2 on 5 matching bases. V shed 4 bases and J shed 3 bases, with 16 bases lying between them. This CDR3 is built from 15 residues. Germline assignment: CDR1 ENHRY and CDR2 SYGVKD.

The CDR3 here is CAWSVRALAGETEQYF. The DNA for the CDR3 is TGTGCCTGGAGTGTAAGGGCACTAGCGGGAGAGACTGAGCAGTACTTC. The chain joins TRBV30 to TRBJ2-5, with TRBD2 matching 11 bases. V was pared by 0 bases and J by 11 bases, with 14 bases of the junction left unmatched. CDR3 size: 16 residues. CDR1 and CDR2 from the germline V gene are GTSNPN and SVGIG (reference sequence).

The rearrangement joins TRBV20-1 to TRBJ2-1; 8 bases align to TRBD1. Germline V gene sequence: CDR1 DFQATT, CDR2 SNEGSKA (reference sequence). V was clipped by 5 bases and J by 2 bases; unmatched bases: 11. This CDR3 region has 16 residues. The CDR3 DNA reads as TGCAGTGCTGTAGACCCCACAGGGGGACCCTACAATGAGCAGTTCTTC. It encodes CSAVDPTGGPYNEQFF.

The chain employs TRBV5-1 and TRBJ2-7; 10 bases are shared with TRBD1. The V gene end was trimmed by 10 bases and the J gene end by 3 bases; junction bases not matched to a gene: 7. From germline, CDR1 is SGHRS and CDR2 YFSETQ. The CDR3 is 13 residues long. CDR3 protein: CARFRDRGYEQYF. For the CDR3, the DNA is TGCGCCCGCTTCCGGGACAGGGGCTACGAGCAGTACTTC.

The chain employs TRBV11-2 and TRBJ2-3, with D perhaps matching TRBD2 (7 bases). Trimming removed 5 bases at V and 1 base at J, with 31 bases between. The CDR3 spans 21 residues. CDR1 SGHAT and CDR2 FQNNGV come from the germline V gene. This CDR3 is CASSLRPQSQQGGRGTDTQYF. CDR3 nucleotide sequence: TGTGCCAGCAGCCTCCGTCCCCAGAGTCAACAGGGAGGGAGGGGCACAGATACGCAGTATTTT.

This rearrangement joins TRBV2 to TRBJ2-3, with D possibly matching TRBD2 (6 bases). V lost 2 bases, J lost 14 bases, and 11 bases lay in between. The CDR3 contains 11 residues. Germline V gene lookup returns CDR1 SNHLY and CDR2 FYNNEI. This chain's CDR3 is CASSETWEAYF. The CDR3 DNA reads TGTGCCAGCAGTGAAACTTGGGAGGCGTATTTT.

The chain combines TRBV3-1 with TRBJ2-1, with 11 bases identical to TRBD2. The trim removed 1 base at V and 9 bases at J, leaving 5 bases unmatched. The CDR3 runs to 15 residues. Germline V gene lookup returns CDR1 LGHDT and CDR2 YNNKEL (reference sequence). As DNA, the CDR3 is TGTGCCAGCAGCCAAGGACAACTAGCGGGAGTTGAGCAGTTCTTC. Its protein product is CASSQGQLAGVEQFF.

This clonotype was seen a handful of times. A much larger clone is a single base away; this may be a read error. The chain uses TRBV28 and TRBJ2-5, with no clear D. Per germline, CDR1 MDHEN and CDR2 SYDVKM. This CDR3 is 15 amino acids long. V was cut by 3 bases and J by 2 bases, with 13 bases left in between. DNA for the CDR3: TGTGCCAGCAGTTTGACGGTTGTCAGACAAGAGACCCAGTACTTC. This gives the protein CASSLTVVRQETQYF.